Listed below are T cell receptor beta chains from one sample, sequenced in a study of T cells after yellow fever vaccination. TCRdb re-called the 5' RACE reads with MiXCR, one entry per CDR3 protein. The sample holds roughly 300,000 distinct CDR3 sequences, about 6.9% seen once. The sample consisted of PBMCs, taken roughly 45 days after the first yellow fever vaccination. The receptors stem from a man younger than 35 who received the YFV17D yellow fever vaccine. CDR3s include the opening cysteine and the closing phenylalanine or tryptophan. D genes are given only for firm matches.

J,D,V,CDR3
TRBJ2-3,TRBD1,TRBV2,CASSARQGQNTDTQYF
TRBJ2-3,TRBD1,TRBV12-3/TRBV12-4,CATDRGRTQYF
TRBJ1-1,.,TRBV18,CASSPPWGGSGEAFF
TRBJ2-2,.,TRBV4-1,CASSHPRGRKNTGELFF
TRBJ2-1,.,TRBV20-1,CSARTLTFGEQFF
TRBJ2-3,.,TRBV4-2,CASSRARAGADTQYF
TRBJ1-4,TRBD1,TRBV4-3,CASSRLDRSGSEKLFF
TRBJ2-2,.,TRBV14,CASSQVPGTTGELFF
TRBJ1-2,TRBD1,TRBV20-1,CSAGDRVNYGYTF
TRBJ2-3,TRBD2,TRBV20-1,CSARDMAGGVRTETQYF
TRBJ2-5,.,TRBV7-2,CASNRPPSEETQYF
TRBJ2-3,TRBD1,TRBV7-2,CASSRHGRGQDTQYF
TRBJ2-7,TRBD2,TRBV30,CAWSVLAGVYEQYF
TRBJ2-1,.,TRBV2,CASARAEQFF
TRBJ2-1,TRBD1,TRBV12-3/TRBV12-4,CASRPPRQGIPNEQFF
TRBJ2-7,.,TRBV7-2,CASSLGWSYEQYF